This T cell receptor (beta chain) was observed in a study of cytomegalovirus exposure and HLA in healthy donors. The primer mix had 60 Vbeta and 13 Jbeta primers. Here immunoSEQ multiplex PCR was the method, and the copy in TCRdb shows in-frame clones only, minus some. The sample has 75,000 to 80,000 clones, under 80% seen once. This clone was detected only once. What it binds is not known. Study observations and caveats: There were some V segments, including TRBV6-2 and TRBV6-3, excluded as indistinguishable. An analysis done earlier found most TCR beta V segments productive about 87% or about 30% of the time.

The CDR3 has 14 amino acids. The V end lost 3 bases, the J end lost 1 base, and 9 bases lay between the germline ends. From germline, CDR1 is LNHDA and CDR2 SQIVND (reference sequence). Sequencing used PBMCs. This TCR was recovered from a man aged 55 to 69 in good health and CMV-seropositive. The chain couples TRBV19 to TRBJ1-1; D remains ambiguous. The CDR3 DNA is TGTGCCAGTAGTATTCTAGACGGGAACACTGAAGCTTTCTTT. Translation gives CASSILDGNTEAFF.